This T cell receptor (beta chain) was observed in a study of T-cell reconstitution after alpha-beta-depleted transplantation in children. This CDR3 has 15 residues. Germline V gene data show CDR1 as KGHSH and CDR2 as LQKENI. Trimming stripped 3 bases from V and 0 bases from J, with 9 bases between. The table lists this clonotype with a few counts. Unique molecular identifiers tagged the TCRbeta library. Each CDR3 protein is one row after TCRdb ran MiXCR on the PCR reads. The repertoire consists of around 380,000 distinct CDR3 sequences, with roughly a tenth occurring once and the leading ten covering over 4.5%.

This clonotype originated in a human donor who donated a stem cell graft to a child with acute myeloid leukemia. Here the sequenced sample was PBMCs from the stem cell graft donor, taken from the stem cell graft. V usage is TRBV18 and J usage is TRBJ1-5, with D maybe TRBD1 (6 bases). CDR3 residues: CASSPEGVSNQPQHF. The CDR3 DNA reads as TGTGCCAGCTCACCCGAGGGGGTTAGCAATCAGCCCCAGCATTTT.